One and the same sample provided the 21 T cell receptor beta chains below, sequenced in a study of blood T cell repertoires in COVID-19. The protocol was immunoSEQ multiplex PCR, while the TCRdb copy is restricted to in-frame clones and leaves out a portion. The sample includes around 200,000 clones, under 90% of them seen just once. Sequences were obtained from peripheral blood. The source of these receptors is a woman in her seventies with COVID-19, enrolled during active disease.

The chain uses TRBV30 and TRBJ1-3; D may be TRBD1 (5 bases). CDR3 size: 14 residues. V gave up 3 bases and J gave up 4 bases, with 13 bases separating them. Germline values: CDR1 GTSNPN, CDR2 SVGIG (reference sequence). The CDR3 sequence: CAWRAGRAGNTIYF. The DNA of the CDR3 is TGTGCCTGGAGGGCAGGGAGGGCGGGAAACACCATATATTTT.

The J gene is TRBJ2-2, the V gene TRBV27, with 10 nucleotides matching TRBD2. The V and J ends lost 4 bases and 6 bases, in that order; junction bases with no gene match: 2. The CDR3 is made up of 14 amino acids. Germline CDR1 is MNHEY and CDR2 is SMNVEV (reference sequence). The CDR3 reads CASSWLAGAGELFF. CDR3 DNA: TGTGCCAGCAGTTGGCTAGCGGGAGCCGGGGAGCTGTTTTTT.

This clone was observed a few times. The chain joins TRBV4-2 to TRBJ1-2; D unclear. The CDR3 is 16 residues long. Trimming left V 0 bases short and J 2 bases short, with 13 bases between. Germline V gives CDR1 LGHNA, CDR2 YNFKEQ. The CDR3 sequence: CASSQESGLRNYGYTF. The CDR3 nucleotides are TGTGCCAGCAGCCAAGAGTCCGGCCTGCGGAACTATGGCTACACCTTC.

This clone was detected a few times. The V call is TRBV28, the J call TRBJ1-6; 12 nucleotides line up with TRBD1. Looked up from germline, CDR1 is MDHEN and CDR2 is SYDVKM. CDR3 length equals 15 residues. V lost 5 bases to trimming and J lost 14 bases; unmatched junction nucleotides: 10. The CDR3 nucleotides are TGTGCCAGCAGTCCCCCGGGACAGGGGGCGAGGGCCCTCCACTTT. Residues: CASSPPGQGARALHF.

V is TRBV27 and J is TRBJ2-2; TRBD1 might be the D (5 bases). The CDR3 covers 16 residues. Germline values: CDR1 MNHEY, CDR2 SMNVEV (reference sequence). With 5 bases removed from V and 5 bases from J, the gap between germline ends came to 18 bases. CDR3 sequence: CASSLFVGRVTGELFF. The DNA for the CDR3 is TGTGCCAGCAGTCTTTTCGTCGGCAGGGTTACCGGGGAGCTGTTTTTT.

Only one count was recorded for this clone. This chain uses TRBV29-1 with TRBJ1-1; 8 bases match TRBD1. This CDR3 comprises 16 residues. Germline loops: CDR1 SQVTM, CDR2 ANQGSEA. The trim removed 7 bases at V and 3 bases at J, leaving 16 bases unmatched. The CDR3 DNA follows: TGCAGCGCTGACGGACAGGGAATGAGAAGCGACACTGAAGCTTTCTTT. This encodes CSADGQGMRSDTEAFF.

This chain uses TRBV5-8 with TRBJ2-2, with D possibly being TRBD2 (7 bases). The CDR3 loop spans 19 amino acids. Germline values: CDR1 SGHTS, CDR2 YDEGEE. V was shortened by 4 bases and J by 0 bases, with 22 bases between the two germline ends. The CDR3 is CASSLPRGAGNSNTGELFF. In DNA form, the CDR3 reads TGTGCCAGCAGCCTCCCCCGGGGGGCGGGGAATTCGAACACCGGGGAGCTGTTTTTT.

The rearrangement joins TRBV28 to TRBJ2-1; 7 nucleotides agree with TRBD2. Germline CDR1 MDHEN, CDR2 SYDVKM. The CDR3 runs 15 residues. V shed 4 bases and J 7 bases; nucleotides not matched to a gene: 10. CDR3 nucleotides: TGTGCCAGCAGTTCTTCCGGGACTATACTAAATGAGCAGTTCTTC. The encoded protein is CASSSSGTILNEQFF.

This chain connects TRBV18 to TRBJ2-7, with 12 nucleotides matching TRBD1. CDR3 length: 19 amino acids. Germline CDR1 KGHSH, CDR2 LQKENI. V shed 4 bases and J 1 base; nucleotides not matched to a gene: 14. In nucleotides, the CDR3 is TGTGCCAGCTCACAACGGGACAGGGGGCTGATGACGGGATCCTACGAGCAGTACGTC. It yields the protein CASSQRDRGLMTGSYEQYV.

The CDR3 loop reads CASSYRVQETQYF. In DNA, the CDR3 is TGTGCCAGCAGCTACAGGGTACAAGAGACCCAGTACTTC. The gene calls are TRBV7-3 and TRBJ2-5; D is possibly TRBD1 (6 bases). Trimming stripped 4 bases from V and 2 bases from J, with 8 bases between. The germline V gene has CDR1 SGHTA and CDR2 FQGTGA. This CDR3 comprises 13 residues.

The chain has TRBV28 and TRBJ1-5; 7 bases fit TRBD1. CDR1 MDHEN and CDR2 SYDVKM come from the germline V gene. V gave up 9 bases and J gave up 7 bases; unmatched junction bases: 12. The CDR3 is 14 residues long. CDR3 coding DNA: TGTGCCAGTTTGCAACGACAGGGCCGCCAGCCCCAGCATTTT. Translated, it gives CASLQRQGRQPQHF. Looking up the rest from reference TRBV28 and TRBJ1-5 gives the full variable domain: DVKVTQSSRYLVKRTGEKVFLECVQDMDHENMFWYRQDPGLGLRLIYFSYDVKMKEKGDIPEGYSVSREKKERFSLILESASTNQTSMYLCASLQRQGRQPQHFGDGTRLSIL.

The rearrangement uses TRBV3-1 (or the pseudogene TRBV3-2) and TRBJ2-7; no clear D gene. Trimming removed 4 bases at V and 3 bases at J, with 7 bases between. This CDR3 has 12 amino acids. Germline loops: CDR1 LGHDT, CDR2 YNNKEL (reference sequence). As DNA, the CDR3 is TGTGCCAGCAGCCTTGCCAGCTACGAGCAGTACTTC. Amino acid sequence: CASSLASYEQYF.

The chain combines TRBV6-1 with TRBJ1-1, with unresolved D. V lost 3 bases, J lost 10 bases, and 9 bases lay in between. The CDR3 is 11 residues long. Germline CDR1 MNHNS, CDR2 SASEGT. CDR3 DNA sequence: TGTGCCAGCAGTGACCCCACCGGAGCTTTCTTT. It yields the protein CASSDPTGAFF.

This clone was observed a single time. The rearrangement links TRBV7-3 to TRBJ2-5; 9 bases agree with TRBD2. The J segment lost 2 bases and the V segment lost 2 bases, leaving 3 bases of the junction unmatched. CDR1 is SGHTA, CDR2 FQGTGA, per germline. The CDR3 length is 15 residues. The CDR3 nucleotides read TGTGCCAGCAGCTTACTAGCGGGGTATCAAGAGACCCAGTACTTC. Translation: CASSLLAGYQETQYF.

The table lists this clone with a count of one. The CDR3, as DNA: TGTGCCAGCAGTTACGCCCCCTGGAGTGAAGCTTTCTTT. Its protein is CASSYAPWSEAFF. The chain uses TRBV6-5 and TRBJ1-1; D is undetermined. Trimming shortened V by 2 bases and J by 7 bases, and 11 bases separated the two germline ends. Germline V CDR1 and CDR2: MNHEY, SVGAGI. The CDR3 is 13 residues long.

This chain joins TRBV6-5 and TRBJ1-2; D is unclear. The CDR3 consists of 15 residues. V was pared by 7 bases and J by 1 base, with 16 bases between. Germline CDR1 reads MNHEY; CDR2 reads SVGAGI. The CDR3 spells CASTEGGVLNYGYTF. Written as DNA, the CDR3 is TGTGCCAGCACCGAGGGCGGAGTTCTTAACTATGGCTACACCTTC.

The rearrangement uses TRBV6-6 and TRBJ1-2; the D is unclear. V was pared by 7 bases and J by 6 bases, with 21 bases between. The CDR3 is made up of 15 amino acids. CDR1 and CDR2 (germline): MNHNY, SVGAGI (reference sequence). CDR3 residues: CASILTLAPLHGYTF. The DNA of the CDR3 is TGTGCCAGCATCCTAACTCTTGCCCCACTCCATGGCTACACCTTC.

The chain combines TRBV6-6 with TRBJ2-7, with TRBD1 as a possible D gene (6 bases). V was trimmed by 6 bases and J by 2 bases, leaving 14 bases between them. Germline values: CDR1 MNHNY, CDR2 SVGAGI (reference sequence). CDR3 size: 14 residues. The CDR3: CASSTGTMAYEQYF. CDR3 coding DNA: TGTGCCAGCAGCACCGGGACAATGGCCTACGAGCAGTACTTC.

The chain carries TRBV6-1 and TRBJ2-7; 7 nucleotides line up with TRBD1. Trimming at V came to 1 base and at J to 4 bases, leaving 4 bases not matched to a gene. The CDR3 is 14 residues long. Looked up from germline, CDR1 is MNHNS and CDR2 is SASEGT. This CDR3 is CASSEGGGRYEQYV. Written as DNA, the CDR3 is TGTGCCAGCAGTGAAGGAGGGGGCCGGTACGAGCAGTACGTC.

This clone was detected only once. The V call is TRBV5-4, the J call TRBJ2-6; D is undetermined. CDR1 is SGHNT, CDR2 YYREEE, per germline (reference sequence). The CDR3 totals 16 residues. Trimming removed 0 bases at V and 0 bases at J, with 7 bases between. CDR3: CASSLAVSSGANVLTF. CDR3 in DNA: TGTGCCAGCAGCTTGGCGGTGAGCTCTGGGGCCAACGTCCTGACTTTC.

This sequence joins TRBV10-3 and TRBJ1-1; D remains unclear. V was pared by 7 bases and J by 5 bases, with 8 bases between. The CDR3 spans 11 residues. In germline, CDR1 is ENHRY, CDR2 SYGVKD. The CDR3 region has the DNA TGTGCCATCATGAGAGGGACTGAAGCTTTCTTT. This codes for CAIMRGTEAFF.